These 12 T cell receptor beta chains were all obtained from the same sample, sequenced in a study of T cell repertoires in cytomegalovirus infection. Which antigens these TCRs recognize remains unknown. TCRdb reanalysed the reads using MiXCR and keeps one entry per CDR3 protein. The sample comprises around 77,000 distinct CDR3 sequences, more than 20% of which are singletons, and roughly two thirds rests with the top ten. The source was CD8+ T cells from cultured PBMCs, collected from culture after CMV antigen stimulation. Source of these receptors: a human donor in good health (CMV status not recorded). Some clones in this sample may be carry-over from other donors' samples.

This clonotype was seen a handful of times. This chain uses TRBV6-6 with TRBJ1-1; no firm D call. V was trimmed by 6 bases and J by 1 base, leaving 9 bases between them. The germline V gene encodes CDR1 MNHNY and CDR2 SVGAGI (reference sequence). The CDR3 has 13 residues. The CDR3 is CASSDSKNTEAFF. The CDR3 coding sequence is TGTGCCAGCAGCGACTCCAAGAACACTGAAGCTTTCTTT.

This clonotype was found a few times. CDR3 coding DNA: TGTGCCAGACCAACAGGGAACTATGGCTACACCTTC. Protein: CARPTGNYGYTF. The chain links TRBV7-2 to TRBJ1-2; tentatively, D is TRBD1 (6 bases). The length of the CDR3 is 12 residues. The V end was cut by 9 bases, the J end by 2 bases, with 10 bases between. CDR1 is SGHTA, CDR2 FQGNSA, per germline.

The table lists this clonotype with a few counts. The rearrangement joins TRBV6-1 to TRBJ2-1, with a possible D match to TRBD2 (7 bases). V gave up 4 bases and J gave up 0 bases, with 13 bases separating them. The CDR3 length is 16 residues. Germline assignment: CDR1 MNHNS and CDR2 SASEGT. The CDR3 sequence is CASSGEGGGSYNEQFF. The CDR3 DNA is TGTGCCAGCAGTGGAGAGGGGGGGGGCTCCTACAATGAGCAGTTCTTC.

V is TRBV27 and J is TRBJ2-7; the D is unclear. Per the germline V gene, CDR1 is MNHEY and CDR2 is SMNVEV (reference sequence). The V end lost 5 bases, the J end lost 2 bases, and 7 bases lay between the germline ends. CDR3 size: 12 residues. CDR3: CASSRPPYEQYF. DNA for the CDR3: TGTGCCAGCAGTAGGCCTCCCTACGAGCAGTACTTC.

This chain links TRBV20-1 with TRBJ1-5; D is possibly TRBD1 (5 bases). The V and J ends lost 4 bases and 3 bases respectively, with 19 bases between them. Germline assignment: CDR1 DFQATT and CDR2 SNEGSKA (reference sequence). This CDR3 is 16 amino acids long. The CDR3 loop is CSATPPWGDHNQPQHF. In nucleotides, the CDR3 is TGCAGTGCTACCCCTCCCTGGGGGGACCACAATCAGCCCCAGCATTTT.

This clonotype has more than one count but fewer than ten. This chain connects TRBV4-1 to TRBJ1-5; the D gene is possibly TRBD1 (5 bases). V was clipped by 8 bases and J by 7 bases, with 18 bases between them. Germline V gives CDR1 MGHRA, CDR2 YSYEKL. The CDR3 has 14 amino acids. The CDR3 DNA sequence: TGCGCCAGCGGCCCGGGACCGGGGGACCAGCCCCAGCATTTT. Translated, it gives CASGPGPGDQPQHF.

The chain is built from TRBV29-1 and TRBJ2-1; 16 bases align to TRBD2. With V trimmed by 7 bases and J by 2 bases, 11 bases remained unmatched. CDR3 length equals 18 residues. The V gene's germline CDR1 is SQVTM and CDR2 ANQGSEA. CDR3 residues: CSAAGLAGGQIAYNEQFF. As DNA, the CDR3 is TGCAGCGCCGCGGGACTAGCGGGGGGGCAAATCGCCTACAATGAGCAGTTCTTC.

The chain is built from TRBV28 and TRBJ2-6; 7 nucleotides align to TRBD1. CDR1 and CDR2 from the germline V gene are MDHEN and SYDVKM. The CDR3 loop spans 18 amino acids. With 2 bases clipped from V and 0 bases from J, the junction kept 7 bases outside the gene matches. The CDR3 DNA follows: TGTGCCAGCAGTTTAGAGGGGGACAGCGGCTCTGGGGCCAACGTCCTGACTTTC. As protein: CASSLEGDSGSGANVLTF.

This clonotype occurred a few times. CDR3 sequence (DNA): TGTGCCAGCAACACCTTAGCGGGGGCCTACAATGAGCAGTTCTTC. Protein: CASNTLAGAYNEQFF. The chain combines TRBV7-8 with TRBJ2-1, with 9 bases lining up with TRBD2. With V trimmed by 7 bases and J by 2 bases, 6 bases remained unmatched. CDR1 and CDR2 from the germline V gene are SGHVS and FQNEAQ. The CDR3 length is 15 residues. Full variable domain (remainder filled in from reference TRBV7-8 and TRBJ2-1): GAGVSQSPRYKVAKRGQDVALRCDPISGHVSLFWYQQALGQGPEFLTYFQNEAQLDKSGLPSDRFFAERPEGSVSTLKIQRTQQEDSAVYLCASNTLAGAYNEQFFGPGTRLTVL.

This clonotype showed up just a few times. This chain joins TRBV7-9 and TRBJ1-4, with unresolved D. The germline V gene encodes CDR1 SEHNR and CDR2 FQNEAQ (reference sequence). Trimming cost V 5 bases and J 0 bases, with 13 bases left between them. There are 16 residues in the CDR3. Here the CDR3 reads CASSPSLSATNEKLFF. The CDR3 DNA follows: TGTGCCAGCAGCCCCTCCCTTTCCGCAACTAATGAAAAACTGTTTTTT.

The rearrangement uses TRBV12-3 or TRBV12-4 and TRBJ1-2; D remains ambiguous. V lost 3 bases to trimming and J lost 2 bases, with 13 bases between them. This CDR3 comprises 15 residues. CDR3 loop: CASSFDSRGNYGYTF. CDR3 bases: TGTGCCAGCAGTTTCGACTCGAGAGGCAACTATGGCTACACCTTC.

The V and J genes are TRBV7-6 and TRBJ2-7; the match to TRBD2 covers 13 bases. The CDR3 length is 17 residues. CDR1 and CDR2 from the germline V gene are SGHVS and FNYEAQ. With 4 bases clipped from V and 5 bases from J, the junction kept 11 bases outside the gene matches. In DNA, the CDR3 is TGTGCCAGCAGCTGGGAACCCGGGACTAGCGGGGCCCACGAGCAGTACTTC. Amino acid sequence: CASSWEPGTSGAHEQYF. Supplemented by reference TRBV7-6 and TRBJ2-7, the full variable domain reads GAGVSQSPRYKVTKRGQDVALRCDPISGHVSLYWYRQALGQGPEFLTYFNYEAQQDKSGLPNDRFSAERPEGSISTLTIQRTEQRDSAMYRCASSWEPGTSGAHEQYFGPGTRLTVT.